This entry lists 30 T cell receptor beta chains sequenced from one sample in a study of T cell repertoires in cytomegalovirus infection. TCRdb reprocessed the reads via MiXCR and lists one record per CDR3 protein. The table lists around 300,000 distinct CDR3 sequences, 20% to 30% of them singletons. Sequences were obtained from PBMCs. These receptors all come from a human donor in good health (CMV status not recorded). Some clones in this sample may be carry-over from other donors' samples.

This clonotype was counted a single time. The rearrangement links TRBV28 to TRBJ1-6, with D perhaps matching TRBD1 (6 bases). The CDR3 has 16 residues. Trimming cost V 5 bases and J 1 base, with 12 bases left between them. Germline loops: CDR1 MDHEN, CDR2 SYDVKM. The CDR3 reads CASSRTGASYNSPLHF. CDR3 nucleotides: TGTGCCAGCAGTCGGACGGGGGCTTCCTATAATTCACCCCTCCACTTT.

This clonotype turned up a few times. This chain connects TRBV19 to TRBJ2-3; no firm D call. V gave up 3 bases and J gave up 0 bases, with 19 bases separating them. This CDR3 has 18 residues. The germline gives CDR1 LNHDA, CDR2 SQIVND (reference sequence). CDR3 in DNA: TGTGCCAGTAGTATCCCGACAAGTGGTTTACGGAGCACAGATACGCAGTATTTT. This encodes CASSIPTSGLRSTDTQYF.

Many counts were recorded for this clonotype. The chain uses TRBV7-2 and TRBJ2-3, with 7 bases fitting TRBD2. CDR3 length: 15 residues. The junction had 9 bases not matched to a gene; V was cut back by 5 bases and J by 4 bases. The V gene's germline CDR1 is SGHTA and CDR2 FQGNSA. CDR3 bases: TGTGCCAGCAGCGTGACTGTAGCGGGTTCAGATACGCAGTATTTT. This sequence encodes CASSVTVAGSDTQYF.

In this sample, this clonotype turned up many times. The V and J genes are TRBV7-9 and TRBJ1-5, with 7 positions matching TRBD1. Germline V gives CDR1 SEHNR, CDR2 FQNEAQ (reference sequence). This CDR3 is built from 14 residues. V lost 5 bases, J lost 3 bases, and 4 bases stayed unmatched. CDR3 in DNA: TGTGCCAGCAGCCGACAGGGTGACAATCAGCCCCAGCATTTT. Residues: CASSRQGDNQPQHF.

The chain uses TRBV12-3 or TRBV12-4 and TRBJ2-2; 9 bases line up with TRBD2. The CDR3 is 16 amino acids. V was pared by 5 bases and J by 7 bases, with 11 bases of the junction left unmatched. For the CDR3, the DNA is TGTGCCAGCAGTCCCCTTAGCGGGAGTATGGGCGGGGAGCTGTTTTTT. Translation gives CASSPLSGSMGGELFF.

This clonotype was seen a handful of times. The J gene is TRBJ2-7, the V gene TRBV7-2; D is undetermined. This CDR3 comprises 14 residues. V lost 5 bases and J lost 5, with 16 bases in between. From germline, CDR1 is SGHTA and CDR2 FQGNSA. CDR3 in DNA: TGTGCCAGCAGCCGCACCCTTAAAAGGGACGAGCAGTACTTC. Protein product: CASSRTLKRDEQYF.

This chain links TRBV6-6 with TRBJ1-1, with a tentative D call TRBD1 (6 bases). Germline V CDR1 and CDR2: MNHNY, SVGAGI (reference sequence). V was cut by 5 bases and J by 10 bases, with 17 bases left in between. This CDR3 is built from 13 residues. CDR3 sequence reads: CASSNYREYGAFF. CDR3 DNA sequence: TGTGCCAGCAGTAATTACAGGGAGTACGGAGCTTTCTTT.

The chain has TRBV7-3 and TRBJ2-1; 8 positions match TRBD2. The V segment lost 0 bases and the J segment 5 bases; nucleotides outside the gene matches: 9. The germline CDR1 and CDR2 sequences are SGHTA and FQGTGA. The CDR3 runs 17 residues. For the CDR3, the DNA is TGTGCCAGCAGCTTAACGGGTGGAGCGGGGGACCACAATGAGCAGTTCTTC. The encoded protein is CASSLTGGAGDHNEQFF.

The sample holds many counts of this clonotype. The rearrangement joins TRBV7-2 to TRBJ2-4; TRBD2 matches at 7 bases. Germline CDR1 SGHTA, CDR2 FQGNSA. The J segment lost 3 bases and the V segment lost 3 bases, leaving 2 bases of the junction unmatched. The CDR3 has 14 residues. DNA of the CDR3: TGTGCCAGCAGCTTCAGCGGGAACAAAAACATTCAGTACTTC. Its protein is CASSFSGNKNIQYF.

This clonotype was seen many times. This sequence joins TRBV7-3 and TRBJ2-1, with 8 bases matching TRBD2. The V segment lost 5 bases and the J segment 8 bases; nucleotides outside the gene matches: 11. CDR3 length equals 15 residues. Germline lookup yields CDR1 SGHTA and CDR2 FQGTGA. The CDR3 nucleotides are TGTGCCAGCAGCCTCACCCGGGGGGGCCATCATGAGCAGTTCTTC. Amino acid sequence: CASSLTRGGHHEQFF.

This clonotype was seen a few times. The chain employs TRBV19 and TRBJ1-5, with a possible D match to TRBD1 (5 bases). V was shortened by 3 bases and J by 0 bases, with 9 bases between the two germline ends. This CDR3 has 15 residues. CDR1 is LNHDA, CDR2 SQIVND, per germline (reference sequence). The CDR3, as DNA: TGTGCCAGTAGTATGGCAGGGTATAGCAATCAGCCCCAGCATTTT. Amino acid sequence: CASSMAGYSNQPQHF.

At least ten counts were recorded for this clonotype. One junction end does not reproduce the germline sequence, and a read error may be involved. This chain links TRBV20-1 with TRBJ2-2, with D tentatively TRBD2 (5 bases). The CDR3 has 15 residues. Germline V gene lookup returns CDR1 DFQATT and CDR2 SNEGSKA (reference sequence). CDR3 residues: CSARESGAATGELFF. The CDR3 coding sequence is TGCAGTGCCAGAGAAAGCGGAGCGGCCACCGGGGAGCTGTTTTTT.

The V and J genes are TRBV7-8 and TRBJ2-1, with 8 bases fitting TRBD2. Germline V gives CDR1 SGHVS, CDR2 FQNEAQ. This CDR3 region has 14 residues. The junction had 5 bases not matched to a gene; V was cut back by 5 bases and J by 5 bases. In DNA form, the CDR3 reads TGTGCCAGCAGCCGGACTAGCAGGCACAATGAGCAGTTCTTC. It translates to CASSRTSRHNEQFF.

This clonotype was recorded a few times. The gene calls are TRBV7-2 and TRBJ1-2, with D tentatively TRBD1 (5 bases). The V gene's germline CDR1 is SGHTA and CDR2 FQGNSA. Trimming cost V 5 bases and J 4 bases, with 11 bases left between them. CDR3 size: 13 residues. The CDR3 spells CASSPSTGYGYTF. CDR3 nucleotides: TGTGCCAGCAGCCCTTCTACAGGCTATGGCTACACCTTC.

This CDR3 reads CASSFAGRNQPQHF. Written as DNA, the CDR3 is TGTGCCAGCAGTTTTGCGGGGCGAAATCAGCCCCAGCATTTT. The chain carries TRBV12-3 or TRBV12-4 and TRBJ1-5; D might be TRBD1 (5 bases). V dropped 3 bases and J dropped 4 bases, with 10 bases sitting between them. The CDR3 loop spans 14 amino acids.

The rearrangement joins TRBV5-1 to TRBJ1-6; D remains unclear. CDR1 and CDR2 (germline): SGHRS, YFSETQ. The CDR3 length is 14 residues. The V and J ends lost 7 bases and 7 bases respectively, with 15 bases between them. The CDR3 region is CASRPGGSNSPLHF. The CDR3 DNA is TGCGCCAGCCGCCCCGGCGGGAGCAATTCACCCCTCCACTTT.

This clonotype has a count of ten or more. The rearrangement uses TRBV7-2 and TRBJ2-5, with TRBD1 identical over 9 bases. Germline V gives CDR1 SGHTA, CDR2 FQGNSA. The CDR3 has 17 amino acids. With 2 bases clipped from V and 5 bases from J, the junction kept 12 bases outside the gene matches. In DNA form, the CDR3 reads TGTGCCAGCAGCTTAAGGGCTACAGGGGGCCTTGGGGAGACCCAGTACTTC. Translated: CASSLRATGGLGETQYF.

This clonotype has ten or more counts. The gene calls are TRBV28 and TRBJ2-5; TRBD2 agrees at 7 bases. The CDR3 length is 13 residues. The germline V gene has CDR1 MDHEN and CDR2 SYDVKM. With V trimmed by 5 bases and J by 0 bases, 0 bases remained unmatched. The CDR3 spells CASSGTNQETQYF. Written as DNA, the CDR3 is TGTGCCAGCAGTGGGACTAACCAAGAGACCCAGTACTTC.

J is TRBJ1-5 and V is TRBV5-1; TRBD1 is a possible D gene (6 bases). The CDR3 loop spans 14 amino acids. Germline V gene sequence: CDR1 SGHRS, CDR2 YFSETQ. V lost 2 bases to trimming and J lost 5 bases, with 11 bases between them. CDR3 coding DNA: TGCGCCAGCAGCTTCTCCCCAGGGGATCAGCCCCAGCATTTT. Translated: CASSFSPGDQPQHF.

This clonotype was picked up a small number of times. The rearrangement joins TRBV6-1 to TRBJ2-1; 9 nucleotides match TRBD2. The CDR3 loop spans 16 amino acids. Per germline, CDR1 MNHNS and CDR2 SASEGT. V was pared by 4 bases and J by 7 bases, with 11 bases of the junction left unmatched. The chain's CDR3 is CASSGRWVAGVNEQFF. The CDR3 nucleotides are TGTGCCAGCAGTGGCCGTTGGGTAGCGGGAGTTAATGAGCAGTTCTTC.

The chain links TRBV7-2 to TRBJ1-1, with D unresolved. The CDR3 contains 14 residues. Germline V gene sequence: CDR1 SGHTA, CDR2 FQGNSA. The V and J ends lost 4 bases and 0 bases respectively, with 9 bases between them. CDR3 residues: CASSSLNLNTEAFF. CDR3 DNA: TGTGCCAGCAGCTCGTTAAATTTGAACACTGAAGCTTTCTTT.

V usage is TRBV28 and J usage is TRBJ2-5, with D perhaps TRBD1 or TRBD2 (5 bases each). Between the trimmed V and J ends, which lost 6 bases and 8 bases, there was a span of 19 bases. CDR3 length equals 14 residues. CDR1 MDHEN and CDR2 SYDVKM come from the germline V gene. CDR3 region: CASSSQWGKRTQYF. In nucleotides, the CDR3 is TGTGCCAGCAGCTCGCAATGGGGGAAGAGAACCCAGTACTTC. Together with reference TRBV28 and TRBJ2-5, the CDR3 gives the full variable domain: DVKVTQSSRYLVKRTGEKVFLECVQDMDHENMFWYRQDPGLGLRLIYFSYDVKMKEKGDIPEGYSVSREKKERFSLILESASTNQTSMYLCASSSQWGKRTQYFGPGTRLLVL.

This clonotype was counted many times. The CDR3 sequence: CASSLSGQGAMNTEAFF. The CDR3 nucleotides are TGTGCCAGCAGCTTATCAGGACAGGGGGCCATGAACACTGAAGCTTTCTTT. V is TRBV7-2 and J is TRBJ1-1; TRBD1 aligns across 11 bases. The germline CDR1 and CDR2 sequences are SGHTA and FQGNSA. The trim removed 2 bases at V and 0 bases at J, leaving 5 bases unmatched. This CDR3 contains 17 residues.

The rearrangement joins TRBV5-5 to TRBJ1-1; a weak D match, TRBD1 (5 bases). V dropped 1 base and J dropped 0 bases, with 13 bases sitting between them. The CDR3 has 16 residues. Germline-derived CDR1 and CDR2 are SGHKS and YYEKEE (reference sequence). CDR3 coding DNA: TGTGCCAGCAGCTTGTTAACGGCAGGGATGAACACTGAAGCTTTCTTT. Translating gives CASSLLTAGMNTEAFF.

J is TRBJ2-2 and V is TRBV4-1, with D perhaps matching TRBD1 or TRBD2 (6 bases each). Germline assignment: CDR1 MGHRA and CDR2 YSYEKL. The CDR3 contains 16 residues. V gave up 4 bases and J gave up 3 bases, with 15 bases separating them. This chain's CDR3 is CASSPQPGADTGELFF. The CDR3 nucleotides are TGCGCCAGCAGCCCGCAGCCGGGGGCGGACACCGGGGAGCTGTTTTTT.

The V and J genes are TRBV29-1 and TRBJ1-1; possible D gene TRBD1, 5 bases. This CDR3 has 12 amino acids. The ends were cut back, 7 bases at V and 5 bases at J, with 14 bases in the middle. From germline, CDR1 is SQVTM and CDR2 ANQGSEA. The CDR3 coding sequence is TGCAGCGCTAGAGGGTGGGGGACTGAAGCTTTCTTT. It yields the protein CSARGWGTEAFF.

This rearrangement joins TRBV28 to TRBJ2-1, with a weak D call TRBD2 (5 bases). The CDR3 spans 15 residues. Germline loops: CDR1 MDHEN, CDR2 SYDVKM. V was clipped by 5 bases and J by 10 bases, with 21 bases between them. CDR3 residues: CASSPLRLRPGEQFF. In nucleotides, the CDR3 is TGTGCCAGCAGTCCCCTTAGGTTACGCCCGGGAGAGCAGTTCTTC.

This clonotype showed up just a few times. The J gene is TRBJ2-1, the V gene TRBV7-9; possibly TRBD2 for D (7 bases). This CDR3 contains 14 residues. V was cut by 3 bases and J by 5 bases, with 11 bases left in between. Per germline, CDR1 SEHNR and CDR2 FQNEAQ (reference sequence). The CDR3 nucleotides read TGTGCCAGCAGCTTGCGGGGGCCAGACAATGAGCAGTTCTTC. Its protein product is CASSLRGPDNEQFF.

In its sample, this clonotype was seen many times. V gene TRBV7-6 combines with J gene TRBJ1-1, with 9 positions matching TRBD1. The germline V gene has CDR1 SGHVS and CDR2 FNYEAQ. The CDR3 loop spans 14 amino acids. The J segment lost 1 base and the V segment lost 5 bases, leaving 2 bases of the junction unmatched. CDR3 bases: TGTGCCAGCAGCCAGGGACAGGGGAACACTGAAGCTTTCTTT. This translates into CASSQGQGNTEAFF.

The gene calls are TRBV10-1 and TRBJ2-1, with a tentative D call TRBD1 (5 bases). Germline-derived CDR1 and CDR2 are WNHNN and SYGVQD (reference sequence). V was cut by 2 bases and J by 8 bases, with 13 bases left in between. This CDR3 comprises 14 residues. The CDR3 DNA reads TGCGCCAGCAGTGAGGGTAGGGGTCGGTATGAGCAGTTCTTC. It encodes CASSEGRGRYEQFF.